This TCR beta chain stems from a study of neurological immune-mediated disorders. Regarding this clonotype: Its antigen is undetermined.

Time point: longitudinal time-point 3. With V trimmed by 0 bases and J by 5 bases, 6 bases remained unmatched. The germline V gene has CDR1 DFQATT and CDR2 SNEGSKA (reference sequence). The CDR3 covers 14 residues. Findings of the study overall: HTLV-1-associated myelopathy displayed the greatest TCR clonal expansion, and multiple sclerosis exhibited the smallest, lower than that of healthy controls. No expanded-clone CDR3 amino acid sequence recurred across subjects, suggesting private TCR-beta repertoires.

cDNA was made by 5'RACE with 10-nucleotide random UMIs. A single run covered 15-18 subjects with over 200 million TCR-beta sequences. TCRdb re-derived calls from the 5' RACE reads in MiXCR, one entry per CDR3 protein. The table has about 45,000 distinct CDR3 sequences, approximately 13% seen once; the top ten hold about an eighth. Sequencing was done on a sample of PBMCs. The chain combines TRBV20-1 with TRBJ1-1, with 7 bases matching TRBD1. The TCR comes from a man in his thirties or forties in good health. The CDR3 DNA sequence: TGCAGTGCTAGAGATTTCGCCAGGGGGACTGAAGCTTTCTTT. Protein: CSARDFARGTEAFF.